This T cell receptor (beta chain) comes out of a study of shared clonotypes between healthy human individuals. Study-wide findings and caveats: Since donors were few, the genetic and exposure-history diversity represented was limited.

For this clone: Its antigen is undetermined.

For each subset, genomic DNA was distributed in equal portions over several immunoSEQ plates. Using immunoSEQ multiplex PCR, the repertoire was profiled, and TCRdb retains in-frame clones only, with some absent. Among a few hundred thousand clones listed, roughly 70% were seen once. Researchers partitioned CD4+ cells into CD45RA+ naive and CD45RA-negative memory subsets. Germline values: CDR1 SEHNR, CDR2 FQNEAQ (reference sequence). The CDR3 consists of 17 residues. With 3 bases removed from V and 0 bases from J, the gap between germline ends came to 14 bases. Sequenced sample: memory CD4+ T cells sorted from blood. Specified subset: CD45RA-negative fraction. This receptor was obtained from a man in his thirties or forties in good health. The rearrangement links TRBV7-9 to TRBJ2-2; D is perhaps TRBD2 (6 bases). Written as DNA, the CDR3 is TGTGCCAGCAGCTTTAGTCCGGGAGCTACGAACACCGGGGAGCTGTTTTTT. It codes for CASSFSPGATNTGELFF.